This T cell receptor (beta chain) originates from a study of technical replicates of blood from a handful of donors. Trimming took off 5 bases at V and 3 bases at J, with 8 bases between the two ends. This CDR3 has 12 amino acids. The germline V gene encodes CDR1 SGHVS and CDR2 FNYEAQ. Using immunoSEQ multiplex PCR, the repertoire was profiled, and TCRdb retains in-frame clones only, with some absent. The sample comprises about 15,000 clones, around nine tenths of which are singletons, and roughly 12% rests with the top ten. This TCR was sampled from a human donor in good health. The chain uses TRBV7-6 and TRBJ2-7; TRBD1 might be the D (6 bases). Sequenced material: PBMCs. The CDR3, as DNA: TGTGCCAGCAGCCTGACAGGCTACGAGCAGTACTTC. The encoded protein is CASSLTGYEQYF.